This entry describes one TCR beta chain. What it binds is unknown. Method: immunoSEQ multiplex PCR; TCRdb's copy keeps in-frame clones and lacks some. Among approximately 50,000 clones, approximately 80% were seen once, and the ten largest hold 6% to 7.5%. This sample is part of a study of radiotherapy plus CTLA-4 blockade in lung cancer. About the study: Disease control reached approximately 31%, with objective responses in around 20%.

The CDR3 spans 19 residues. Study conclusions and caveats: Radiotherapy plus ipilimumab was followed by expansion in blood of tumor-derived TCR clones. Among reported predictors of response, early blood T cell clone dynamics with interferon-beta performed best.

Sequenced here: peripheral blood, sampled from a patient treated with radiotherapy plus ipilimumab. The chain couples TRBV21-1 to TRBJ1-2; the D call of TRBD1 is as the table states it, not checked on the DNA. TRBV21-1 counts as a pseudogene. The clonotype was recovered from a human donor with non-small cell lung cancer whose response to radiotherapy plus ipilimumab could not be evaluated. DNA of the CDR3: TGTGCCAGCAGCAAAGCGGTATGGACGGGACAGGGGATTTGGTGTGGCTACACCTTC. It codes for CASSKAVWTGQGIWCGYTF.